The clone carrying this T cell receptor (beta chain) has a handful of counts. Its antigen is currently unknown. The 5'RACE method, run with constant-segment primers, produced TCR alpha and TCR beta cDNA libraries (carrying sample barcodes and UMIs). MiXCR was run by TCRdb on the 5' RACE reads, yielding one entry per CDR3 protein. The data contain hundreds of thousands of distinct CDR3 sequences, 28% of them seen just once; the ten biggest clones take up roughly 14%. The data were taken from a study of T-cell memory formation after mild COVID-19. The CDR3 has 14 residues. Germline lookup yields CDR1 ENHRY and CDR2 SYGVKD. V lost 2 bases, J lost 2 bases, and 9 bases lay in between. Whole-study findings and limits: Among clones contracting day 15 to 85, CD4/CD8 was balanced, whereas later expanders leaned CD4+.

The rearrangement links TRBV10-3 to TRBJ2-5, with a tentative D call TRBD1 (6 bases). The sequencing sample was made of PBMCs or a T cell subset sorted from them (not recorded which). The receptor's source is an adult woman who had mild COVID-19 (a few samples of this study predate the infection). Cell type and time point are not known. CDR3 residues: CAISEGGYQETQYF. The CDR3 DNA reads as TGTGCCATCAGTGAGGGGGGCTATCAAGAGACCCAGTACTTC.